The rows below give T cell receptor beta chains drawn from one sample of a study of cytomegalovirus exposure and HLA in healthy donors. Measured with immunoSEQ multiplex PCR; TCRdb has only the in-frame clones, and not every one. This sample has about 220,000 clones, with around 88% found just once. Material for sequencing was PBMCs. Receptors were obtained from a woman aged 18-30 years in good health and CMV-seronegative. The CDR3 runs from the conserved cysteine through the conserved F or W. A D gene is named only where the DNA matches it firmly.

TRBJ2-3 TRBD2 TRBV9 CASSVAGGRAADTQYF TGTGCCAGCAGCGTAGCCGGCGGGAGGGCTGCAGATACGCAGTATTTT
TRBJ2-2 TRBD1 TRBV10-3 CAISLTGHTGELFF TGTGCCATCAGTCTGACAGGGCACACCGGGGAGCTGTTTTTT
TRBJ2-7 TRBD1 TRBV2 CARSHSGQGRLYEQYF TGTGCCAGGTCCCATTCTGGACAGGGACGACTCTACGAGCAGTACTTC
TRBJ2-7 TRBD2 TRBV19 CASTETSGSYEQYF TGTGCCAGTACCGAAACTAGCGGGAGTTACGAGCAGTACTTC
TRBJ2-2 NA TRBV27 CASSLRGPTGELFF TGTGCCAGCAGTTTAAGGGGTCCAACCGGGGAGCTGTTTTTT
TRBJ2-1 TRBD2 TRBV2 CASSGPVLAGGSYNEQFF TGTGCCAGCAGTGGCCCAGTACTAGCGGGAGGGTCCTACAATGAGCAGTTCTTC
TRBJ2-7 NA TRBV5-1 CASSLSAVVYEQYF TGCGCCAGCAGCTTGAGCGCTGTGGTCTACGAGCAGTACTTC
TRBJ2-3 NA TRBV29-1 CSVVGGRGDTQYF TGCAGCGTTGTGGGTGGGAGAGGAGATACGCAGTATTTT
TRBJ1-4 NA TRBV5-1 CASSLGAEPDNEKLFF TGCGCCAGCAGCTTAGGGGCCGAGCCCGATAATGAAAAACTGTTTTTT
TRBJ2-7 NA TRBV28 CASSLRAEGAGQYF TGTGCCAGCAGTTTAAGAGCGGAGGGGGCTGGGCAGTACTTC
TRBJ1-2 NA TRBV12-5 CASAIQGGKFNYGYTF TGTGCTAGTGCTATTCAAGGAGGGAAATTTAACTATGGCTACACCTTC
TRBJ2-1 TRBD2 TRBV4-1 CASSPREGTNEQFF TGCGCCAGCAGCCCACGGGAGGGTACCAATGAGCAGTTCTTC
TRBJ2-1 NA TRBV7-2 CASSFLGVAYNEQFF TGTGCCAGCAGCTTTCTGGGAGTGGCCTACAATGAGCAGTTCTTC
TRBJ2-7 TRBD1 TRBV27 CASSETGVPSYEQYF TGTGCCAGCAGCGAGACAGGGGTCCCCTCCTACGAGCAGTACTTC